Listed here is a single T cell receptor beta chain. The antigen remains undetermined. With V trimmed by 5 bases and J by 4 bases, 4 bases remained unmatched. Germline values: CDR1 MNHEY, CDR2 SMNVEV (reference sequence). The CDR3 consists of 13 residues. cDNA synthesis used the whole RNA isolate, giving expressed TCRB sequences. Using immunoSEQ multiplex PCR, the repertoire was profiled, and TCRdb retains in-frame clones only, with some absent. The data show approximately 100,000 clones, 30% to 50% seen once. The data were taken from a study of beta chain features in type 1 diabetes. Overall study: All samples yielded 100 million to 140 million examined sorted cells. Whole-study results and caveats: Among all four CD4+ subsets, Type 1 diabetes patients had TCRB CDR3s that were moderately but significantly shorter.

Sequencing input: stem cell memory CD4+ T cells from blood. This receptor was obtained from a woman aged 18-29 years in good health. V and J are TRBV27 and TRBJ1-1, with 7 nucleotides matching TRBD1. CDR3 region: CASSVQGFTEAFF. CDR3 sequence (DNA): TGTGCCAGCAGTGTACAGGGGTTCACTGAAGCTTTCTTT.